A selection of T cell receptor beta chains follows, all from one sample in a study of T cells in tuberculosis. Generated by immunoSEQ multiplex PCR, the TCRdb table keeps only in-frame clones and is missing some. The sample contains tens of thousands of clones, over 90% of which appear only once. The sequencing sample was made of PBMCs. The receptors were sampled from a donor under 30 with latent tuberculosis or without tuberculosis infection. CDR3s include the opening cysteine and the closing phenylalanine or tryptophan.

j_call | v_call | cdr3_aa
TRBJ1-2 | TRBV29-1 | CSVEEARTGVGCYTF
TRBJ2-3 | TRBV27 | CASSHRTGASDTQYF
TRBJ1-1 | TRBV27 | CASSPSQVVDTEAFF
TRBJ1-2 | TRBV5-1 | CASSLGQGNYGYTF
TRBJ2-5 | TRBV19 | CASSTTRTGVKETQYF
TRBJ1-3 | TRBV6-6 | CASSSWEAQPGNTIYF
TRBJ2-1 | TRBV30 | CAWSYGADEQFF
TRBJ1-3 | TRBV6-5 | CASSYGGLGNTIYF
TRBJ2-1 | TRBV5-6 | CASRTLGGREFF
TRBJ2-2 | TRBV13 | CASSQTLGLALGTGELFF
TRBJ1-1 | TRBV6-1 | CASSESQGRAGAFF
TRBJ2-3 | TRBV18 | CASSPEGGRDTQYF
TRBJ2-1 | TRBV7-9 | CASSLSPSGLNEQFF
TRBJ2-7 | TRBV19 | CASSKHQTYEQYF
- | TRBV5-1 | CASSLARGTVSYEQYF
TRBJ2-2 | TRBV11-2 | CASSSFPGELFF
TRBJ1-6 | TRBV6-6 | CASSYSAGGNSPLHF
TRBJ1-1 | TRBV7-8 | CASSPLGVTSNTEAFF